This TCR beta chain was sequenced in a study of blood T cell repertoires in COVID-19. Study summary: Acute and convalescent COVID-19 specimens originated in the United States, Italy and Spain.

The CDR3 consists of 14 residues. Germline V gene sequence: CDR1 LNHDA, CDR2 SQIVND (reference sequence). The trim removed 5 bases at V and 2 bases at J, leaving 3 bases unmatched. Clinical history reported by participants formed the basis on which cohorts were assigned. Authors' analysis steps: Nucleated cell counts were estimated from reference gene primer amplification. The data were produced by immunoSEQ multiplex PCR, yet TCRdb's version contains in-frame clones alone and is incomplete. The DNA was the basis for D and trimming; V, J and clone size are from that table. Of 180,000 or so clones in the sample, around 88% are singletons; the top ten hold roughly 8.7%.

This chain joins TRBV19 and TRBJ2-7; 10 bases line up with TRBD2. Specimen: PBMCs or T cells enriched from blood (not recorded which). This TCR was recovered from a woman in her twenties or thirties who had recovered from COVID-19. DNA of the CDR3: TGTGCCAGTAGTTCTAGCGGGGGAACCTACGAGCAGTACTTC. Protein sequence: CASSSSGGTYEQYF.